The 17 T cell receptor beta chains listed next were all sequenced from one sample in a study of follicular helper T cells after annual influenza vaccination. Regarding time point: 2014-2015 season, pre-vaccination. Sequenced by immunoSEQ multiplex PCR; TCRdb stores in-frame clones only, minus some. Here the sample spans approximately 2,500 clones, more than 85% being singletons. The sequenced sample was CXCR5+ CD38+ circulating T follicular helper cells from blood, obtained on the day of influenza vaccination. Subset described: circulating Tfh, non-naive CD4+CXCR5+PD-1+ (ICOS+CD38+ or ICOS-CD38-). These receptors were taken from an adult who received the influenza vaccine.

This rearrangement joins TRBV28 to TRBJ2-1; TRBD2 matches 9 bases. The junction had 6 bases not matched to a gene; V was cut back by 1 base and J by 8 bases. This CDR3 spans 15 amino acids. CDR1 is MDHEN and CDR2 is SYDVKM in the germline V gene. CDR3: CASSLSSGRKDEQFF. CDR3 nucleotide sequence: TGTGCCAGCAGTTTATCAAGCGGGAGGAAGGATGAGCAGTTCTTC.

The rearrangement joins TRBV25-1 to TRBJ2-2; 10 nucleotides match TRBD2. CDR3 length equals 15 residues. In germline, CDR1 is MGHDK, CDR2 SYGVNS. V lost 9 bases to trimming and J lost 7 bases; unmatched junction nucleotides: 11. This CDR3 is CASKSGRALGGELFF. The CDR3 DNA reads as TGTGCCAGTAAAAGCGGGAGGGCCTTAGGCGGGGAGCTGTTTTTT.

V gene TRBV5-1 combines with J gene TRBJ2-1; D is ambiguous. Looked up from germline, CDR1 is SGHRS and CDR2 is YFSETQ. The CDR3 sequence is 12 residues long. V lost 4 bases, J lost 6 bases, and 8 bases lay in between. Here the CDR3 DNA reads TGCGCCAGCAGCGCAACGAGCAATGAGCAGTTCTTC. It is translated as CASSATSNEQFF.

The chain couples TRBV4-2 to TRBJ1-4; 7 bases are a match to TRBD1. The CDR3 totals 16 residues. CDR1 is LGHNA, CDR2 YNFKEQ, per germline. The V and J ends lost 1 base and 12 bases, in that order; junction bases with no gene match: 14. The CDR3 here is CASSQGRTGQTRELFF. The CDR3 region has the DNA TGTGCCAGCAGCCAAGGGAGGACAGGCCAGACGAGGGAACTGTTTTTT.

The chain is built from TRBV6-1 and TRBJ1-4; D unresolved. Trimming left V 6 bases short and J 9 bases short, with 8 bases between. In germline, CDR1 is MNHNS, CDR2 SASEGT. The CDR3 runs 11 residues. Written as DNA, the CDR3 is TGTGCCAGCAGCTCCAGTCAAAAACTGTTTTTT. It encodes CASSSSQKLFF.

The gene calls are TRBV9 and TRBJ2-7; weak D call: TRBD1 (5 bases). The CDR3 covers 17 residues. CDR1 and CDR2 from the germline V gene are SGDLS and YYNGEE. V dropped 0 bases and J dropped 0 bases, with 16 bases sitting between them. The CDR3 DNA reads as TGTGCCAGCAGCGTAGCCGGCGCAGGGCGCGGCTCCTACGAGCAGTACTTC. It encodes CASSVAGAGRGSYEQYF.

The J gene is TRBJ1-1, the V gene TRBV6-1; perhaps TRBD1 as D (5 bases). This CDR3 is built from 15 residues. CDR1 is MNHNS and CDR2 is SASEGT in the germline V gene. Trimming took off 3 bases at V and 1 base at J, with 12 bases between the two ends. CDR3 in DNA: TGTGCCAGCAGTGACCAAGACAGAGCGAACACTGAAGCTTTCTTT. Protein: CASSDQDRANTEAFF.

The rearrangement uses TRBV7-9 and TRBJ1-6, with a weak D call TRBD1 (6 bases). Germline CDR1 SEHNR, CDR2 FQNEAQ (reference sequence). The CDR3 sequence is 15 residues long. The V end lost 1 base, the J end lost 7 bases, and 11 bases lay between the germline ends. DNA of the CDR3: TGTGCCAGCAGCTTAGAGGGGGGGCAGAATTCACCCCTCCACTTT. Amino acid sequence: CASSLEGGQNSPLHF.

This rearrangement joins TRBV6-6 to TRBJ2-5; possibly TRBD2 for D (6 bases). V gave up 0 bases and J gave up 5 bases, with 16 bases separating them. Germline V gene data show CDR1 as MNHNY and CDR2 as SVGAGI (reference sequence). The CDR3 has 16 amino acids. This chain's CDR3 is CASSYSIGPLAETQYF. The CDR3 DNA follows: TGTGCCAGCAGTTACTCTATCGGGCCCCTAGCGGAGACCCAGTACTTC.

In DNA, the CDR3 is TGCGCCAGCAGCGTCCCCGGGACAGGGGATCCCAATGAGCAGTTCTTC. Amino acids: CASSVPGTGDPNEQFF. The chain employs TRBV5-1 and TRBJ2-1; 10 bases match TRBD1. CDR1 SGHRS and CDR2 YFSETQ come from the germline V gene. V was clipped by 4 bases and J by 6 bases; unmatched bases: 10. This CDR3 contains 16 residues.

The chain is built from TRBV30 and TRBJ2-1, with 7 bases aligning to TRBD1. With 2 bases clipped from V and 9 bases from J, the junction kept 7 bases outside the gene matches. This CDR3 is 13 amino acids long. Germline V gene data show CDR1 as GTSNPN and CDR2 as SVGIG (reference sequence). CDR3 sequence: CAWSREQGLEQFF. The CDR3 nucleotides are TGTGCCTGGAGTAGGGAACAGGGGCTTGAGCAGTTCTTC.

The rearrangement joins TRBV29-1 to TRBJ2-3; 7 bases are shared with TRBD2. The CDR3 length is 15 residues. The junction had 11 bases not matched to a gene; V was cut back by 3 bases and J by 5 bases. The germline V gene encodes CDR1 SQVTM and CDR2 ANQGSEA. CDR3 in amino acids: CSVEFARELRDTQYF. The CDR3 DNA is TGCAGCGTTGAGTTTGCGCGGGAGTTGAGAGATACGCAGTATTTT.

J is TRBJ1-5 and V is TRBV18; D gene unclear. Trimming took off 3 bases at V and 4 bases at J, with 13 bases between the two ends. Germline V gene lookup returns CDR1 KGHSH and CDR2 LQKENI. This CDR3 is 15 amino acids long. The CDR3 nucleotides read TGTGCCAGCTCACCGTCTACACAGCCGAATCAGCCCCAGCATTTT. Translation gives CASSPSTQPNQPQHF.

In its sample, this clone was seen once. This chain joins TRBV6-5 and TRBJ2-5; D perhaps matches TRBD2 (5 bases). Germline CDR1 and CDR2: MNHEY and SVGAGI. The V gene lost 0 bases and the J gene lost 5 bases, with 13 bases spanning the gap. The CDR3 has 15 amino acids. CDR3 in amino acids: CASSYSASIGETQYF. The CDR3 DNA reads as TGTGCCAGCAGTTACTCGGCTAGCATTGGGGAGACCCAGTACTTC.

The rearrangement links TRBV27 to TRBJ2-7; 11 bases line up with TRBD1. The CDR3 contains 15 residues. In germline, CDR1 is MNHEY, CDR2 SMNVEV (reference sequence). The trim removed 8 bases at V and 7 bases at J, leaving 13 bases unmatched. CDR3 region: CASPPAGTGGLEQYF. CDR3 in DNA: TGTGCCAGCCCCCCCGCCGGGACAGGGGGATTAGAGCAGTACTTC.

The rearrangement joins TRBV6-5 to TRBJ2-7; 11 bases line up with TRBD2. The germline V gene has CDR1 MNHEY and CDR2 SVGAGI. The CDR3 extends over 15 amino acids. V lost 6 bases, J lost 6 bases, and 10 bases stayed unmatched. The CDR3 region has the DNA TGTGCCAGCAGGCCCACTAGCGGGAGTTTTCGCGAGCAGTACTTC. Translating it yields CASRPTSGSFREQYF.

This clone was recorded only once. The V call is TRBV11-2, the J call TRBJ1-3; D uncertain. V was trimmed by 3 bases and J by 0 bases, leaving 9 bases between them. The CDR3 has 15 residues. The germline CDR1 and CDR2 sequences are SGHAT and FQNNGV. The CDR3 region is CASSFLWSSGNTIYF. CDR3 DNA sequence: TGTGCCAGCAGCTTTCTCTGGAGCTCTGGAAACACCATATATTTT.